This T cell receptor (beta chain) was documented in a study of blood T cell repertoires in COVID-19. How the authors handled the data: Reference gene primer amplification gave nucleated cell count estimates. Using immunoSEQ multiplex PCR, the repertoire was profiled, and TCRdb retains in-frame clones only, with some absent. D and trimming come from the DNA, and the V and J calls and clone size come from that table. This table has about 210,000 clones, more than 80% appearing once. Enrollees, about 18 to 89 years old, lived in 24 US areas. Participant-reported clinical history was the basis for cohort assignment. Each recovered donor of Cohort 3 presented with two negative PCRs, clearance, or symptom resolution. Germline V gene data show CDR1 as MGHDK and CDR2 as SYGVNS. This CDR3 comprises 14 residues. Trimming took 3 bases from V and 5 from J, leaving 11 bases between them.

Sequencing input: PBMCs or T cells enriched from blood (not recorded which). This receptor was taken from a man aged 30 to 45 who had recovered from COVID-19. The J gene is TRBJ2-1, the V gene TRBV25-1; a weak D match, TRBD1 (6 bases). The CDR3 DNA sequence: TGTGCCAGCAGTGACCCAGGGGCTAACAATGAGCAGTTCTTC. Its protein product is CASSDPGANNEQFF.